These 27 T cell receptor beta chains share one sample of origin, sequenced in a study of regulatory T cells in long-lasting Graves disease. As for time point: newly diagnosed GD, antithyroid drugs for less than 3 months. Extracted PBMC RNA gave rise to the TCR library. Arm-PCR of CDR3 regions with iRepertoire HTBI primers generated TCR beta libraries. TCRdb called the multiplex PCR reads again in MiXCR, with one record for every CDR3 protein. The profile shows 680,000 or so distinct CDR3 sequences, about 15% of them singletons. This same sample was also taken into another study, of T cells in Graves' hyperthyroidism and ophthalmopathy.

Specimen: peripheral blood mononuclear cells (PBMCs), collected at new diagnosis, from a patient treated with antithyroid drugs. The receptor set was obtained from a woman between 25 and 40 years old with Graves disease.

The chain is built from TRBV20-1 and TRBJ1-3; D ambiguous. CDR3 length equals 14 residues. In germline, CDR1 is DFQATT, CDR2 SNEGSKA (reference sequence). V was trimmed by 3 bases and J by 4 bases, leaving 13 bases between them. Here the CDR3 DNA reads TGCAGTGCTAGGCGCGGCGGAGGAGGAAACACCATATATTTT. Its translation: CSARRGGGGNTIYF.

This clonotype was counted ten times or more. The chain recombines TRBV11-3 with TRBJ1-5; 8 bases map to TRBD1. Trimming cost V 9 bases and J 9 bases; bases outside gene matches: 16. The CDR3 spans 15 residues. Germline CDR1 and CDR2: SGHNT and YENEEA. CDR3 DNA: TGTGCCAGATCGCAGGGGGCGCTTCTCCACGGGCCCCAGCATTTT. Amino acids: CARSQGALLHGPQHF.

This clonotype has at least ten counts. CDR3 sequence reads: CASSLLAGRRTDTQYF. CDR3 DNA sequence: TGTGCCAGCAGCCTTCTAGCGGGAAGGCGCACAGATACGCAGTATTTT. The gene calls are TRBV7-9 and TRBJ2-3, with TRBD2 identical over 9 bases. Unmatched junction bases numbered 7, after V lost 5 bases and J lost 1 base. Germline CDR1 SEHNR, CDR2 FQNEAQ (reference sequence). The CDR3 length is 16 residues.

This clonotype was recorded at least ten times. The chain couples TRBV19 to TRBJ1-1; D might be TRBD1 (6 bases). The CDR3 is 14 residues long. Germline loops: CDR1 LNHDA, CDR2 SQIVND (reference sequence). V was shortened by 7 bases and J by 3 bases, with 15 bases between the two germline ends. CDR3 bases: TGTGCCAGTACGACAGGCGTTGGATACACTGAAGCTTTCTTT. As protein: CASTTGVGYTEAFF. Together with reference TRBV19 and TRBJ1-1, the CDR3 gives the full variable domain: DGGITQSPKYLFRKEGQNVTLSCEQNLNHDAMYWYRQDPGQGLRLIYYSQIVNDFQKGDIAEGYSVSREKKESFPLTVTSAQKNPTAFYLCASTTGVGYTEAFFGQGTRLTVV.

This clonotype was recorded a few times. The chain recombines TRBV24-1 with TRBJ1-2; tentative D call: TRBD1 (5 bases). Trimming shortened V by 4 bases and J by 4 bases, and 6 bases separated the two germline ends. The germline gives CDR1 KGHDR, CDR2 SFDVKD. The CDR3 consists of 12 residues. The CDR3 DNA sequence: TGTGCCACCAGTGAAGGGGCCTATGGCTACACCTTC. It specifies CATSEGAYGYTF.

This clonotype was seen a few times. This chain connects TRBV9 to TRBJ2-3; D not certain. There are 15 residues in the CDR3. From germline, CDR1 is SGDLS and CDR2 YYNGEE. The ends were cut back, 0 bases at V and 2 bases at J, with 10 bases in the middle. The CDR3 DNA is TGTGCCAGCAGCGTAGGTGGAACACTCACAGATACGCAGTATTTT. This gives the protein CASSVGGTLTDTQYF.

This chain connects TRBV7-3 to TRBJ2-3; 7 bases fit TRBD1. The germline CDR1 and CDR2 sequences are SGHTA and FQGTGA. Trimming took 8 bases from V and 4 from J; bases not matched to a gene: 6. This CDR3 has 13 residues. CDR3 loop: CASRTGLSDTQYF. The CDR3 region has the DNA TGTGCCAGCCGGACAGGACTCTCAGATACGCAGTATTTT.

The table lists this clonotype with many counts. The chain recombines TRBV6-1 with TRBJ1-1; D gene uncertain. This CDR3 comprises 13 residues. From germline, CDR1 is MNHNS and CDR2 SASEGT. Trimming cost V 7 bases and J 0 bases, with 9 bases left between them. Here the CDR3 DNA reads TGTGCCAGCATTAAAGAACTGAACACTGAAGCTTTCTTT. It specifies CASIKELNTEAFF.

This clonotype came up a few times. The genes are TRBV5-4 and TRBJ1-2; D remains unclear. The ends were cut back, 2 bases at V and 8 bases at J, with 10 bases in the middle. CDR3 length: 12 amino acids. Germline lookup yields CDR1 SGHNT and CDR2 YYREEE (reference sequence). The CDR3 DNA reads TGTGCCAGCAGCTTAACATCTAAGGGCTACACCTTC. It encodes CASSLTSKGYTF.

This clonotype was seen repeatedly, ten times or more. The chain links TRBV12-3 or TRBV12-4 to TRBJ1-1; D is uncertain. The CDR3 runs 16 residues. V was trimmed by 11 bases and J by 0 bases, leaving 22 bases between them. This CDR3 reads CASRPARAGLNTEAFF. CDR3 DNA sequence: TGTGCCTCCCGTCCCGCCCGGGCAGGTTTGAACACTGAAGCTTTCTTT.

The chain couples TRBV30 to TRBJ2-7, with 7 bases lining up with TRBD1. This CDR3 comprises 12 residues. The ends lost 7 bases at V and 1 base at J; junction bases unmatched: 4. The germline V gene has CDR1 GTSNPN and CDR2 SVGIG (reference sequence). Here the CDR3 reads CALNRGSYEQYF. The CDR3 nucleotides read TGTGCCTTAAACAGGGGTTCCTACGAGCAGTACTTC.

This chain links TRBV19 with TRBJ1-2; weak D call: TRBD1 (5 bases). The CDR3 sequence is 14 residues long. The germline V and J ends were trimmed by 3 bases and 0 bases, with 8 bases remaining between them. In germline, CDR1 is LNHDA, CDR2 SQIVND (reference sequence). Written as DNA, the CDR3 is TGTGCCAGTAGTATCCAGGGCACTAACTATGGCTACACCTTC. This gives the protein CASSIQGTNYGYTF.

The gene calls are TRBV2 and TRBJ2-1; 9 bases match TRBD2. CDR1 and CDR2 from the germline V gene are SNHLY and FYNNEI. The junction had 8 bases not matched to a gene; V was cut back by 8 bases and J by 6 bases. The CDR3 spans 14 residues. The CDR3 sequence: CASGRAGGVNEQFF. The CDR3 DNA reads TGTGCCAGCGGCAGAGCGGGAGGTGTCAATGAGCAGTTCTTC.

This clonotype was observed at least ten times. The chain links TRBV2 to TRBJ2-7; D gene unclear. Germline V gene sequence: CDR1 SNHLY, CDR2 FYNNEI. This CDR3 is 15 amino acids long. Deletions cut 3 bases from V and 0 bases from J, with 12 bases between. The CDR3 nucleotides read TGTGCCAGCAGTGAGCGGATAAAGAACTCCTACGAGCAGTACTTC. It yields the protein CASSERIKNSYEQYF.

At least ten counts were recorded for this clonotype. The CDR3 protein is CASSLADRGSTEAFF. DNA of the CDR3: TGCGCCAGCAGCTTGGCGGACAGGGGGAGCACTGAAGCTTTCTTT. The chain combines TRBV5-1 with TRBJ1-1; 10 nucleotides agree with TRBD1. This CDR3 is built from 15 residues. V lost 0 bases to trimming and J lost 4 bases; unmatched junction nucleotides: 3. Per the germline V gene, CDR1 is SGHRS and CDR2 is YFSETQ.

The chain carries TRBV7-2 and TRBJ2-1; no clear D gene. With 1 base removed from V and 2 bases from J, the gap between germline ends came to 12 bases. Germline V gene sequence: CDR1 SGHTA, CDR2 FQGNSA. The CDR3 runs 16 residues. In DNA form, the CDR3 reads TGTGCCAGCAGCTTAGTGAGTCAAATGGCCTACAATGAGCAGTTCTTC. Its translation is CASSLVSQMAYNEQFF.

The rearrangement uses TRBV7-8 and TRBJ1-2, with D possibly TRBD1 on 5 matching bases. The CDR3 sequence is 14 residues long. Trimming left V 7 bases short and J 3 bases short, with 15 bases between. In germline, CDR1 is SGHVS, CDR2 FQNEAQ. The CDR3, as DNA: TGTGCCAGCACCCTAACAGGAACTGACTATGGCTACACCTTC. It yields the protein CASTLTGTDYGYTF.

This clonotype came up many times. This sequence joins TRBV28 and TRBJ2-7; 8 bases match TRBD1. Unmatched junction bases numbered 10, after V lost 6 bases and J lost 3 bases. There are 15 residues in the CDR3. Germline CDR1 reads MDHEN; CDR2 reads SYDVKM. CDR3 sequence reads: CASSRNGQGDYEQYF. In DNA form, the CDR3 reads TGTGCCAGCAGCCGAAATGGACAGGGAGACTACGAGCAGTACTTC.

This clonotype was observed once. A read error is possible here, since a much larger clone lies one base away. V and J are TRBV28 and TRBJ1-3; D not certain. Germline V CDR1 and CDR2: MDHEN, SYDVKM. This CDR3 is 16 amino acids long. V gave up 4 bases and J gave up 4 bases, with 17 bases separating them. The CDR3 region has the DNA TGTGCCAGCAGTTCCCCCACCCGGACCGGAGGAAACACCATATATTTT. Translated, it gives CASSSPTRTGGNTIYF.

This clonotype occurred a few times. The genes are TRBV5-5 and TRBJ2-2; perhaps D is TRBD1 or TRBD2 (5 bases each). Germline CDR1 reads SGHKS; CDR2 reads YYEKEE (reference sequence). The germline V and J ends were trimmed by 2 bases and 6 bases, with 14 bases remaining between them. CDR3 length: 15 amino acids. The CDR3 loop reads CASSFIRGGSGELFF. The CDR3 DNA reads TGTGCCAGCAGCTTTATTCGGGGCGGATCCGGGGAGCTGTTTTTT.

CDR3 residues: CASSLGAFSNTEAFF. Written as DNA, the CDR3 is TGCGCCAGCAGCTTGGGGGCCTTCTCGAACACTGAAGCTTTCTTT. The chain carries TRBV5-1 and TRBJ1-1, with no clear D. This CDR3 is 15 amino acids long. CDR1 SGHRS and CDR2 YFSETQ come from the germline V gene. V was shortened by 0 bases and J by 1 base, with 10 bases between the two germline ends.

There are a few counts of this clonotype. The chain combines TRBV28 with TRBJ1-2, with no clear D. CDR1 and CDR2 from the germline V gene are MDHEN and SYDVKM. The CDR3 is made up of 11 amino acids. Trimming removed 8 bases at V and 6 bases at J, with 10 bases between. CDR3 nucleotides: TGTGCCAGCGGGCAGTCCCATGGCTACACCTTC. It encodes CASGQSHGYTF.

There are many counts of this clonotype. This chain connects TRBV27 to TRBJ2-6; D is unclear. V was pared by 4 bases and J by 0 bases, with 7 bases between. The CDR3 runs 15 residues. Germline values: CDR1 MNHEY, CDR2 SMNVEV (reference sequence). The CDR3 region is CASSSTDSGANVLTF. For the CDR3, the DNA is TGTGCCAGCAGTTCTACAGACTCTGGGGCCAACGTCCTGACTTTC.

The V gene is TRBV7-9, the J gene TRBJ2-1; 12 nucleotides align to TRBD1. The V gene end was trimmed by 5 bases and the J gene end by 15 bases; junction bases not matched to a gene: 11. This CDR3 contains 14 residues. Germline assignment: CDR1 SEHNR and CDR2 FQNEAQ (reference sequence). CDR3 protein: CASSRSGTGGRRFF. In nucleotides, the CDR3 is TGTGCCAGCAGCCGATCCGGGACAGGGGGCCGGCGGTTCTTC. Full variable domain (outside the CDR3, taken from reference TRBV7-9 and TRBJ2-1): DTGVSQNPRHKITKRGQNVTFRCDPISEHNRLYWYRQTLGQGPEFLTYFQNEAQLEKSRLLSDRFSAERPKGSFSTLEIQRTEQGDSAMYLCASSRSGTGGRRFFGPGTRLTVL.

Many counts were recorded for this clonotype. The chain carries TRBV15 and TRBJ2-3; D may be TRBD2 (5 bases). Germline V CDR1 and CDR2: LNHNV, YYDKDF (reference sequence). V dropped 6 bases and J dropped 5 bases, with 9 bases sitting between them. The CDR3 has 12 amino acids. DNA of the CDR3: TGTGCCACCAGATTTCGGGGAGATACGCAGTATTTT. This sequence encodes CATRFRGDTQYF. Full variable domain (missing parts from reference TRBV15 and TRBJ2-3): DAMVIQNPRYQVTQFGKPVTLSCSQTLNHNVMYWYQQKSSQAPKLLFHYYDKDFNNEADTPDNFQSRRPNTSFCFLDIRSPGLGDTAMYLCATRFRGDTQYFGPGTRLTVL.

This clonotype was detected many times. The rearrangement uses TRBV3-1 and TRBJ1-1; TRBD1 matches at 8 bases. Germline-derived CDR1 and CDR2 are LGHDT and YNNKEL (reference sequence). The J segment lost 6 bases and the V segment lost 0 bases, leaving 6 bases of the junction unmatched. This CDR3 is 15 amino acids long. This CDR3 is CASSQDQGAWAEAFF. The CDR3 bases are TGTGCCAGCAGCCAAGATCAGGGGGCGTGGGCTGAAGCTTTCTTT.

This sequence joins TRBV2 and TRBJ2-1, with TRBD2 matching 10 bases. V was clipped by 6 bases and J by 8 bases; unmatched bases: 10. This CDR3 region has 15 residues. Germline CDR1 reads SNHLY; CDR2 reads FYNNEI. This CDR3 reads CASSEREGPQDEQFF. The CDR3 bases are TGTGCCAGCAGCGAGCGGGAGGGACCCCAAGATGAGCAGTTCTTC.